Shown below are 9 T cell receptor beta chains from a single sample sequenced in a study of blood T cell repertoires in COVID-19. Here immunoSEQ multiplex PCR was the method, and the copy in TCRdb shows in-frame clones only, minus some. Of roughly 570,000 clones in the sample, approximately 88% are singletons; the top ten hold about 8.2%. Sequencing was performed on peripheral blood. Receptors originate from a woman between 45 and 60 years old with COVID-19, enrolled during active disease.

The rearrangement uses TRBV25-1 and TRBJ2-4; a weak D match, TRBD2 (5 bases). The V end lost 6 bases, the J end lost 9 bases, and 21 bases lay between the germline ends. This CDR3 spans 15 amino acids. Germline loops: CDR1 MGHDK, CDR2 SYGVNS. CDR3 region: CASRGSEGVLGIQYF. The CDR3, as DNA: TGTGCCAGCAGGGGGTCTGAGGGTGTGTTGGGCATTCAGTACTTC.

The genes are TRBV6-6 and TRBJ1-2; 7 bases are shared with TRBD1. J lost 5 bases, V lost 7 bases, and 10 bases had no gene match. The CDR3 loop spans 14 amino acids. The germline CDR1 and CDR2 sequences are MNHNY and SVGAGI (reference sequence). The CDR3: CASIPTGWGYGYTF. CDR3 DNA sequence: TGTGCCAGCATTCCGACAGGGTGGGGGTATGGCTACACCTTC.

The chain carries TRBV7-2 and TRBJ2-5; D perhaps matches TRBD1 (6 bases). Trimming removed 7 bases from V and 5 bases from J, with 14 bases in between. The CDR3 is made up of 13 amino acids. Germline CDR1 and CDR2: SGHTA and FQGNSA. CDR3 residues: CASTLGGRETQYF. The CDR3 bases are TGTGCCAGCACCCTAGGGGGACGGGAGACCCAGTACTTC.

The chain uses TRBV2 and TRBJ2-7; 11 bases align to TRBD1. The CDR3 has 15 amino acids. Losses at the gene ends were 5 bases for V and 3 bases for J; bases not matched to a gene: 6. The V gene's germline CDR1 is SNHLY and CDR2 FYNNEI. The CDR3 sequence is CASSSGTGGIYEQYF. CDR3 DNA: TGTGCCAGCAGTTCCGGGACAGGGGGAATCTACGAGCAGTACTTC.

V gene TRBV6-5 combines with J gene TRBJ1-3; 9 nucleotides agree with TRBD1. In germline, CDR1 is MNHEY, CDR2 SVGAGI. V gave up 5 bases and J gave up 2 bases; unmatched junction bases: 4. This CDR3 is 15 amino acids long. CDR3 bases: TGTGCCAGCAGTCCTCGGGACAGGGCTGGAAACACCATATATTTT. This translates into CASSPRDRAGNTIYF.

The J gene is TRBJ1-1, the V gene TRBV10-3; 8 positions agree with TRBD1. With V trimmed by 3 bases and J by 5 bases, 5 bases remained unmatched. CDR3 length: 14 residues. The V gene's germline CDR1 is ENHRY and CDR2 SYGVKD. CDR3 sequence (DNA): TGTGCCATCAGTGACCTAACAGGGGGGACTGAAGCTTTCTTT. This gives the protein CAISDLTGGTEAFF.

This chain joins TRBV11-2 and TRBJ1-2; tentative D call: TRBD1 (6 bases). V was shortened by 5 bases and J by 5 bases, with 18 bases between the two germline ends. In germline, CDR1 is SGHAT, CDR2 FQNNGV. CDR3 length: 15 residues. CDR3 sequence (DNA): TGTGCCAGCAGCCCGCGAACAGGGTCGGGGTATGGCTACACCTTC. Translated, it gives CASSPRTGSGYGYTF.

The gene calls are TRBV9 and TRBJ1-3; D is unresolved. Deletions cut 10 bases from V and 1 base from J, with 3 bases between. Germline V gene data show CDR1 as SGDLS and CDR2 as YYNGEE. The CDR3 length is 10 residues. The CDR3 DNA sequence: TGTGCCTCTTCTGGAAACACCATATATTTT. Its translation is CASSGNTIYF. The full variable domain, with the rest looked up from reference TRBV9 and TRBJ1-3, is DSGVTQTPKHLITATGQRVTLRCSPRSGDLSVYWYQQSLDQGLQFLIQYYNGEERAKGNILERFSAQQFPDLHSELNLSSLELGDSALYFCASSGNTIYFGEGSWLTVV.

In nucleotides, the CDR3 is TGTGCCAGCAGCGTAGGGTCCTCCCGACTTTATGGCTACACCTTC. Residues: CASSVGSSRLYGYTF. The V and J genes are TRBV9 and TRBJ1-2; no definite D call. Germline V lookup: CDR1 SGDLS, CDR2 YYNGEE. V was pared by 0 bases and J by 5 bases, with 14 bases between. The CDR3 contains 15 residues.